The present T cell receptor beta chain was sequenced within a study of OX40 agonist ivuxolimab in advanced cancers. This CDR3 has 19 residues. Germline V lookup: CDR1 MRHNA, CDR2 SNTAGT. The junction had 19 bases not matched to a gene; V was cut back by 10 bases and J by 3 bases. Libraries were prepared by immunoSEQ multiplex PCR; TCRdb keeps only in-frame clonotypes and omits some of them. This table holds approximately 91,000 clones, around 87% found once. The chain uses TRBV6-4 and TRBJ1-5, with 12 bases lining up with TRBD1. The TCR sequence derives from an adult with an advanced solid tumor such as melanoma, head and neck, liver or kidney cancer. This sample comprised CD4+ or CD8+ T cells sorted from blood, obtained in a trial of the OX40 agonist ivuxolimab. The CDR3: CATCIRGDRGRESNQPQHF. The CDR3 bases are TGTGCCACCTGCATTAGGGGGGACAGGGGGCGAGAATCCAATCAGCCCCAGCATTTT.